This T cell receptor beta chain was recorded in a study of metastatic and nonmetastatic thyroid tumors. Study background: Repertoire data that came from the blood and tumor or nodule tissue of malignant and benign thyroid patients were compared. Study-level points and caveats: According to reports, the diversity of TCR beta was significantly higher in malignant thyroid tumors than in benign nodules, and this held in both blood and tumor samples.

This CDR3 region has 18 residues. The J segment lost 0 bases and the V segment lost 2 bases, leaving 8 bases of the junction unmatched. Germline V gene sequence: CDR1 MDHEN, CDR2 SYDVKM. This clone has a count of ten or more. As yet, its antigen is unknown. The entire patient cohort was treatment-naive prior to thyroid surgery. With MiXCR, TCRdb reprocessed the PCR reads. The sample contains 45,000 to 55,000 clones, 20% to 25% of which appear only once. This clonotype originated in a male donor with papillary thyroid cancer or a benign thyroid nodule (not recorded which). Some clones in this sample may be carry-over from other donors' samples. Sample: blood. The V call is TRBV28, the J call TRBJ1-2; TRBD1 aligns across 11 bases. The CDR3 reads CASSLDGTGGKANYGYTF. Here the CDR3 DNA reads TGTGCCAGCAGTTTAGACGGGACAGGGGGAAAGGCTAACTATGGCTACACCTTC.